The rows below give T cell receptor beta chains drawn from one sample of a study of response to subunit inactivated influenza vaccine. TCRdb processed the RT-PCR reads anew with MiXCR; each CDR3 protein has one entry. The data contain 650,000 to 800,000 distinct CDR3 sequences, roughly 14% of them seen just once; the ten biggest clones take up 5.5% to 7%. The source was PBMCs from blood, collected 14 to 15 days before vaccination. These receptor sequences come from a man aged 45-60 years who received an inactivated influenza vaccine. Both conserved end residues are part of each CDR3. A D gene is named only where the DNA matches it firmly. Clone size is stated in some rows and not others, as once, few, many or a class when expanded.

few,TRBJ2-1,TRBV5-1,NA,CASSFNDRGAFF,TGCGCCAGCAGCTTTAACGACCGTGGGGCGTTCTTC
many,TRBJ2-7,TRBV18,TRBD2,CASSPQGLADAYEQYF,TGTGCCAGCTCACCACAAGGACTAGCGGACGCCTACGAGCAGTACTTC
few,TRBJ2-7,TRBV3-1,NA,CASSQGPGLTYEQYF,TGTGCCAGCAGCCAAGGTCCGGGTCTGACCTACGAGCAGTACTTC
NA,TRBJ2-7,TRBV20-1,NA,CSAPGQETYEQYF,TGCAGTGCTCCAGGCCAGGAGACCTACGAGCAGTACTTC
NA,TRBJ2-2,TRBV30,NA,CAWRFGTGELFF,TGTGCCTGGAGATTCGGGACCGGGGAGCTGTTTTTT
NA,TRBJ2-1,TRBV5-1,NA,CASSLPSGNNEQFF,TGCGCCAGCAGCCTACCTTCTGGGAACAATGAGCAGTTCTTC
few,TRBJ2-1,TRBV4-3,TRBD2,CASSQEAPGYTSGGHNEQFF,TGCGCCAGCAGCCAAGAAGCCCCAGGGTACACTAGCGGGGGCCACAATGAGCAGTTCTTC
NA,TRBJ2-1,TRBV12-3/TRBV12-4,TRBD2,CASSLVAGGPLNEQFF,TGTGCCAGCAGTTTAGTCGCGGGAGGGCCGCTCAATGAGCAGTTCTTC
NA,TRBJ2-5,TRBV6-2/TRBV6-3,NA,CASSYSGVETQYF,TGTGCCAGCAGTTACTCCGGCGTTGAAACCCAGTACTTC
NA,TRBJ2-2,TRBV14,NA,CASSQHRMGVWTGELFF,TGTGCCAGCAGCCAACACCGGATGGGGGTCTGGACCGGGGAGCTGTTTTTT
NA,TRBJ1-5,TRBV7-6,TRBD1,CASSRTGGGHQPQHF,TGTGCCAGCAGCCGTACAGGGGGTGGCCATCAGCCCCAGCATTTT
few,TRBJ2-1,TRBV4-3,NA,CASSQAPRNEQFF,TGCGCCAGCAGCCAAGCCCCGAGGAATGAGCAGTTCTTC
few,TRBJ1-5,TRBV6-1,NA,CASSEVHGINQPQHF,TGTGCCAGCAGTGAAGTTCATGGTATCAATCAGCCCCAGCATTTT
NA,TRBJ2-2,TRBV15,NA,CATRPTGSLDTGELFF,TGTGCCACCAGGCCCACAGGGAGTTTGGACACCGGGGAGCTGTTTTTT
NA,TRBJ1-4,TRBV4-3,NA,CASSQEVATNEKLFF,TGCGCCAGCAGCCAAGAGGTGGCTACTAATGAAAAACTGTTTTTT
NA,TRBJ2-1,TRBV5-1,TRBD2,CASRPRLAGEFEQFF,TGCGCCAGCAGACCGAGACTAGCGGGGGAGTTTGAGCAGTTCTTC
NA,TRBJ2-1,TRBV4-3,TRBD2,CASSRRKREWGDNEQFF,TGCGCCAGCAGCCGGAGAAAGCGGGAGTGGGGGGACAATGAGCAGTTCTTC
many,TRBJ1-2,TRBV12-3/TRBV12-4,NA,CASSFSGVDYGYTF,TGTGCCAGCAGTTTTTCCGGAGTTGATTATGGCTACACCTTC